This TCR beta chain was found in a study of blood T cells in healthy people across ages. Whole-study context: Capture by template switching was about one barcoded beta molecule per two T cells. Whole-study results and caveats: Unknown donor CMV status possibly confounded expanded clonotype changes. Roughly linearly, TCR beta diversity per million T cells fell as age increased.

Germline CDR1 and CDR2: MNHEY and SMNVEV (reference sequence). This CDR3 is 15 amino acids long. V lost 3 bases and J lost 2, with 11 bases in between. Sample-barcoded 5' priming and a J-beta primer mix drove a second PCR of about 6 to 12 cycles. One entry per CDR3 protein, called by TCRdb with MiXCR from the 5' RACE reads. The sample yields 1.5 million to 2 million distinct CDR3 sequences, about two fifths seen once. Researchers isolated at least 6 million PBMCs per sample. As concerns this clonotype: Its target is not known.

This chain links TRBV27 with TRBJ2-1; no clear D. This sequence was found in a human donor in good health. The source material was blood. In DNA form, the CDR3 reads TGTGCCAGCAGTTTCAACCCATTGCCCTACAATGAGCAGTTCTTC. Residues: CASSFNPLPYNEQFF.